This T cell receptor beta chain was recorded in a study of blood T cell repertoires in COVID-19. Study details: There were acute and convalescent COVID-19 samples, and they came from the United States, Italy and Spain. T cells, B-cell-depleted T cells, or PBMCs supplied cDNA or gDNA.

There are a few counts of this clone. Looked up from germline, CDR1 is LNHDA and CDR2 is SQIVND (reference sequence). This CDR3 is 14 amino acids long. J lost 7 bases, V lost 4 bases, and 6 bases had no gene match. In the original workflow: How many nucleated cells were present was estimated from reference gene primer amplification. Generated by immunoSEQ multiplex PCR, the TCRdb table keeps only in-frame clones and is missing some. V, J and clone size are those of that table, while D and trimming were read from the DNA. The sample contains fewer than 85,000 clones, 83% of which appear only once. The chain uses TRBV19 and TRBJ1-5; 8 positions match TRBD1. The receptor comes from a woman aged 55-70 years with acute or convalescent COVID-19. Sequencing input: peripheral blood. The CDR3 DNA is TGTGCCAGTAGTACGACAGGGGCGGGCCAGCCCCAGCATTTT. Translated: CASSTTGAGQPQHF.